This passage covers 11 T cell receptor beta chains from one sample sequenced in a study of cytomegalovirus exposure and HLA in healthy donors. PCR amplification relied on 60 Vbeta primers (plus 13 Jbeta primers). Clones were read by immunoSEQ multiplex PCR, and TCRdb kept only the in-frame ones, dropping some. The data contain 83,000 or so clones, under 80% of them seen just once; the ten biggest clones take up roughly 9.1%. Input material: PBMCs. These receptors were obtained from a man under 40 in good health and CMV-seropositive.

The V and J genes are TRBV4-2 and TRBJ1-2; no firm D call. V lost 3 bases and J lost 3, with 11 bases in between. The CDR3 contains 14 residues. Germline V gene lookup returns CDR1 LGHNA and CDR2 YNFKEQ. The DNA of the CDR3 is TGTGCCAGCAGCCAGCCCCAAGCTTACTATGGCTACACCTTC. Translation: CASSQPQAYYGYTF.

CDR3 DNA: TGTGCCAGCAGCGTACAGGGGCGACCCTCCACAGATACGCAGTATTTT. It codes for CASSVQGRPSTDTQYF. The chain employs TRBV9 and TRBJ2-3, with D tentatively TRBD1 (6 bases). Germline V gives CDR1 SGDLS, CDR2 YYNGEE. Trimming took 1 base from V and 2 from J, leaving 14 bases between them. CDR3 length: 16 amino acids.

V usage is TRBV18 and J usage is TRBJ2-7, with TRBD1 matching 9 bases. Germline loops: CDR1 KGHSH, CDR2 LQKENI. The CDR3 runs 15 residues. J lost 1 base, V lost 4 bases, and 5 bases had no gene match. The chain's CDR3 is CASSLPGQGSYEQYF. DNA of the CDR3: TGTGCCAGCTCACTACCGGGACAGGGATCCTACGAGCAGTACTTC. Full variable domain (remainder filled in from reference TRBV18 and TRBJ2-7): NAGVMQNPRHLVRRRGQEARLRCSPMKGHSHVYWYRQLPEEGLKFMVYLQKENIIDESGMPKERFSAEFPKEGPSILRIQQVVRGDSAAYFCASSLPGQGSYEQYFGPGTRLTVT.

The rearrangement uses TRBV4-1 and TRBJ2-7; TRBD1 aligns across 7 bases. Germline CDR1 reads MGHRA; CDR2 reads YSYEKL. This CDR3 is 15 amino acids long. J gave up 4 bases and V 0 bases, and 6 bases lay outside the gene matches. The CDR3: CASSQELRQGYEQYF. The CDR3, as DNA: TGCGCCAGCAGCCAAGAACTACGACAGGGTTACGAGCAGTACTTC.

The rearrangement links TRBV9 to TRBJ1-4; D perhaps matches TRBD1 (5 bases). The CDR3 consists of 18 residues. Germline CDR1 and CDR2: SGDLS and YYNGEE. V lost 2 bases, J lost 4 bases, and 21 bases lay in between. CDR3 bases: TGTGCCAGCAGCGTGTACGACGCCCCAGGGTCGGGTAATGAAAAACTGTTTTTT. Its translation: CASSVYDAPGSGNEKLFF. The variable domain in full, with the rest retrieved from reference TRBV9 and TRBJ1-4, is DSGVTQTPKHLITATGQRVTLRCSPRSGDLSVYWYQQSLDQGLQFLIQYYNGEERAKGNILERFSAQQFPDLHSELNLSSLELGDSALYFCASSVYDAPGSGNEKLFFGSGTQLSVL.

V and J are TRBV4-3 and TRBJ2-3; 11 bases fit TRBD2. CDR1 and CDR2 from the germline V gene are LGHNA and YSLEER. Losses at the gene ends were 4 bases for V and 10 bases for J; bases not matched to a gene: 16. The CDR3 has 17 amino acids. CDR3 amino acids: CASSLAPGTSGIEAQYF. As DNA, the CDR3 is TGCGCCAGCAGCCTCGCCCCCGGGACTAGCGGAATTGAGGCGCAGTATTTT.

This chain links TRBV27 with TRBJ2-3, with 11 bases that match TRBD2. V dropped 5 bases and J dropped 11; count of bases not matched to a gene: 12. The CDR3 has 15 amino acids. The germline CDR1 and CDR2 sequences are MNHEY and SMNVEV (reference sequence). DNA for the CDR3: TGTGCCAGCAGTCTCACGTTTAGCGGGGGGGCGGGGCAGTATTTT. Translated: CASSLTFSGGAGQYF.

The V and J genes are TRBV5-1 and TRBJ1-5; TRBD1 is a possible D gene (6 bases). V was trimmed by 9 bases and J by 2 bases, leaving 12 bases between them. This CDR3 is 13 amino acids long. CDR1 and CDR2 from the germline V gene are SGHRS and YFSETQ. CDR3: CATKGDRNQPQHF. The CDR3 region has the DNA TGCGCCACCAAGGGGGATCGCAATCAGCCCCAGCATTTT.

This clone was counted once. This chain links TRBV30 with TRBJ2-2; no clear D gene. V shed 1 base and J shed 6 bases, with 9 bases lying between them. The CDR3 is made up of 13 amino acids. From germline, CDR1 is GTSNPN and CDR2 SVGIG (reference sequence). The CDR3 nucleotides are TGTGCCTGGAGTGCCGGGTTGGCCGGGGAGCTGTTTTTT. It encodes CAWSAGLAGELFF.

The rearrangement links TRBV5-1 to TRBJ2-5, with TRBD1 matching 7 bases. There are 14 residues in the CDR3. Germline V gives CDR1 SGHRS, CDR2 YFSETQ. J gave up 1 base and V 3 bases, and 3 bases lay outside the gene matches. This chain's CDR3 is CASSSTGTQETQYF. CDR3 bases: TGCGCCAGCAGCTCGACAGGGACCCAAGAGACCCAGTACTTC.

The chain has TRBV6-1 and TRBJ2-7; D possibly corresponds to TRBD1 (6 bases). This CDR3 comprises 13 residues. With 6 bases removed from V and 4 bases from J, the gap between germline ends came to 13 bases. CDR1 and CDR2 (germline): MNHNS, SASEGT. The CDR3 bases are TGTGCCAGCAGGTACGACAGGCAATACGAGCAGTACTTC. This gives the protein CASRYDRQYEQYF.